This T cell receptor (beta chain) derives from a study of shared clonotypes between healthy human individuals (dated by TCRdb to 2018 to 2020). For the study in its entirety: A few men and a couple of women, aged 18 to 49 years, made up the cohort. Different laboratories and diverse techniques were used to prepare libraries and sequence TCR repertoires, to increase sequencing depth and limit assay-specific biases. For each donor, three plates each were used for CD4 naive and CD4 memory, two plates were used for CD8 naive, and one plate was used for CD8 memory. To estimate repertoire size and how much clonotype sharing occurs between individuals, the study deeply sequenced the blood TCR repertoires of five healthy adults. Between about 0.9 and 9 billion PBMCs per donor were obtained by leukapheresis.

CD8 naive samples were CD45RO-negative cells positively selected for CCR7, giving a CD45RA+CCR7+ population that excluded TemRA cells. The donors were healthy, HIV-negative adults with no recently reported acute infections or vaccinations. Every donor was a Caucasian adult residing in Nashville, Tennessee, USA. After blood collection by leukapheresis, PBMCs were isolated using Ficoll-Histopaque density gradient centrifugation and then cryopreserved in the vapor phase of liquid nitrogen. Purity and quantity of every magnetically sorted T cell population were checked by analytical flow cytometry. From each sorted fraction, genomic DNA was isolated and quantified by UV absorbance on a Nanodrop 2000c. Using the deep immunoSEQ assay, TCR CDR3 regions were amplified from genomic DNA by multiplex PCR. Genomic DNA extracted from each cell subset was distributed evenly over all wells of several immunoSEQ 96-well plates, and each plate served as one replicate. For sorted subsets, each replicate PCR was loaded with 150 to 250 ng genomic DNA, equivalent to 30,000 or so T cell genomes. Purified libraries were measured with a Qubit 3.0 fluorometer, size-checked on a Bioanalyzer 2100, and measured again with the KAPA Library Quantification kit. Every immunoSEQ 96-well plate was sequenced on a separate single-read 150-cycle Illumina NextSeq 550 flow cell. The authors processed their data as follows. Because only junctional sequences without quality scores were contained in the immunoSEQ output, filtering matching that applied to full-length reads could not be performed. To assign V/J genes and CDR3, sequences were annotated using PyIR, a Python wrapper for IgBLAST v1.9, with IMGT germline references. Any read was removed if the V/J assignment was weak (E-value above 1e-6), the CDR3 was missing, or the read contained stop codons, out-of-frame junctions, or ambiguous translated residues. V3J clonotypes were defined as sequences sharing an identical inferred V gene, J gene, and CDR3 amino acid sequence. The percentage overlap between two repertoires was calculated by dividing the number of shared unique clonotypes by the size of the smaller repertoire. Three approaches were used to assess repertoire richness: RTK rarefaction, the Chao1 estimator, and Recon v2.1 estimates of unobserved clonotypes. Generation probabilities for all TCRbeta clonotypes obtained by the gDNA method from several donors were computed using OLGA. This is the immuneACCESS table as TCRdb keeps it, with only in-frame sequences that have V and J called. A part of the clones is gone; compared with another copy, unresolved V genes explain less than half, and the rest is unexplained. From that table come the V and J calls and clone size; the DNA was used to work out D and trimming. This sample gives around 560,000 clones in total; 85% to 95% of them show up just once. The ten biggest clones cover over 0.1% of the sample.

The CDR3 runs 11 residues from the cysteine to the phenylalanine. The retained sequence is limited to the CDR3, 33 bases, with the frame set at the first base. V and J lose 1 base and 3 bases, and a span of 1 base separates them. CDR1 and CDR2 were assigned from the germline V gene (reference sequence) as SEHNR and FQNEAQ. This clone was detected only a few times. Its binding antigen is unknown. There are no base qualities to consult, and no much larger clone falls within one base. Other nucleotide sequences from this sample produce the same CDR3. Study-wide findings and limitations: Sampling was limited to blood, and TCR repertoires in tissue likely differ from TCR repertoires in blood. Pairwise subsampling indicated that sequencing depth was expected to affect the degree of clonotype sharing among donors. Because the study included a small number of donors, the genetic and exposure-history diversity represented was limited. Larger estimated clonotype richness was generally found for naive subsets than for memory subsets. When a handful of donors were compared, the shared fraction of clonotypes was around 5% for naive CD4, less than 4% for naive CD8, 2% to 2.5% for memory CD4, and 0.3% to 0.5% for memory CD8. Even with the large sequencing depth, rarefaction of the sorted-subset datasets indicated that sequencing was incomplete. Clonotypes shared by all four sorted-subset donors showed higher generation probabilities than non-shared clonotypes.

This chain is built from TRBV7-9 and TRBJ2-7, with the D gene call left open. The sample consisted of naive CD8+ T cells sorted from blood. This specimen's cell subset or site label, interpreted: CD45RA+CCR7+. This clonotype originated in a woman in her thirties in good health. The CDR3 region has the sequence CASSLDYEQYF. The DNA sequence reads TGTGCCAGCAGCTTAGACTACGAGCAGTACTTC.